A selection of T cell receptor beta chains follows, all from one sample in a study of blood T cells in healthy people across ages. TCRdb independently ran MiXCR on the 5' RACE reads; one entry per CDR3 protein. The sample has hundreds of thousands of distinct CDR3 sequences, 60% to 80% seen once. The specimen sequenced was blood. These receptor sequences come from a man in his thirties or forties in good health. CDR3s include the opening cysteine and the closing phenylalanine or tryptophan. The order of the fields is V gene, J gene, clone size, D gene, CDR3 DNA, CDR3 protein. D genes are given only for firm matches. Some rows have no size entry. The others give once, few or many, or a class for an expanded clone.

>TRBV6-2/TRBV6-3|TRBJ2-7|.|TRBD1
TGTGCCAGCAATCCGGGACAGTCCTACGAGCAGTACTTC
CASNPGQSYEQYF
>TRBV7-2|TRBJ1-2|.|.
TGTGCCAGCACCCTTAGTATGGGCCAGCTCTACGGCTACACCTTC
CASTLSMGQLYGYTF
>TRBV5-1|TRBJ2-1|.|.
TGCGCCAGCAGCTTGGAGCAGGACTGGAACAATGAGCAGTTCTTC
CASSLEQDWNNEQFF
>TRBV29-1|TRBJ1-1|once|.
TGCAGCCTCGGGACAACCTTCTACACTGAAGCTTTCTTT
CSLGTTFYTEAFF
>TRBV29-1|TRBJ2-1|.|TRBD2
TGCAGCACCACTAGCGGGGGGGCCTTAGAGCAGTTCTTC
CSTTSGGALEQFF
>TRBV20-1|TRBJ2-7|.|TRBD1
TGCAGTGCTAAGAGTGGGACAGCTGGGTACGAGCAGTACTTC
CSAKSGTAGYEQYF
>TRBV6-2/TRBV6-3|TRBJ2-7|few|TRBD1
TGTGCCAGCAGTTACACGCTTTTTACGCCGGACAGGGCGTACGAGCAGTACTTC
CASSYTLFTPDRAYEQYF
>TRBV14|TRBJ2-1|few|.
TGTGCCAGCAGCCTTGGGCCTGGCTCCTACAATGAGCAGTTCTTC
CASSLGPGSYNEQFF
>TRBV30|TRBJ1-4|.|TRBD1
TGTGCCTGGAGTGTAGGGACAGGGTATGAAAAACTGTTTTTT
CAWSVGTGYEKLFF
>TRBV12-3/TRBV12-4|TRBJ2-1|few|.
TGTGCCAGCAGGCCCCCGGGGTATGAGCAGTTCTTC
CASRPPGYEQFF
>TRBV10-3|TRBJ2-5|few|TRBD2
TGTGCCATCTCACTAGCGGGGGGTACCTTGGAGACCCAGTACTTC
CAISLAGGTLETQYF
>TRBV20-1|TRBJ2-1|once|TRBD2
TGCAGTGCTAGCGCCAGCGGGGTTTCCTACAATGAGCAGTTCTTC
CSASASGVSYNEQFF
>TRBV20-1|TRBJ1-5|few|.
TGCAGTGCCGGGCTTCGCAATAGCAATCAGCCCCAGCATTTT
CSAGLRNSNQPQHF
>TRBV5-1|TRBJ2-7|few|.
TGCGCCAGCAGCCCCGGGACTCAGCTGTCCGAGCAGTACTTC
CASSPGTQLSEQYF
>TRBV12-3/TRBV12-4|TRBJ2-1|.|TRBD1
TGTGCCAGCAGTTTGGGACAGGGGGCGGTCAATGAGCAGTTCTTC
CASSLGQGAVNEQFF
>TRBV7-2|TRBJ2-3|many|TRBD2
TGTGCCAGCAGTAAAGCGGGACGCACAGATACGCAGTATTTT
CASSKAGRTDTQYF
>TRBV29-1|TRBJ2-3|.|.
TGCAGCGTTGAACGGCAGGGGGAGGGTACGCAGTATTTT
CSVERQGEGTQYF
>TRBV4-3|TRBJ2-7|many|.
TGCGCCAGCAGCCAAGAATTCGGAAGCTCCTACGAGCAGTACTTC
CASSQEFGSSYEQYF
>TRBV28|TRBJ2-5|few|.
TGTGCCAGCAGCGGACCCGCGGGAGAGACCCAGTACTTC
CASSGPAGETQYF
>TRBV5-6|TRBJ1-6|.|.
TGTGCCAGCAGCTCAGCCTCCTATAATTCACCCCTCCACTTT
CASSSASYNSPLHF
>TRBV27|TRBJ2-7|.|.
TGTGCCAGCAATACCGGGACAAAATTGTCCTACGAGCAGTACTTC
CASNTGTKLSYEQYF
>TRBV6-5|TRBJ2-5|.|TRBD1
TGTGCCAGCAGTTACTCGAGTACAGGGGAGACCCAAGAGACCCAGTACTTC
CASSYSSTGETQETQYF
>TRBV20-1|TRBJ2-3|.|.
TGCAGTGCTAGGCACAGCACTAGCACAGATACGCAGTATTTT
CSARHSTSTDTQYF
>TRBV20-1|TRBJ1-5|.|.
TGCAGTGCTAGGGCCGGGGACGGCAATCAGCCCCAGCATTTT
CSARAGDGNQPQHF
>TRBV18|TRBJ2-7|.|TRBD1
TGTGCCAGCTCACCCGGACAGGGCGAGGGGTCCTACGAGCAGTACTTC
CASSPGQGEGSYEQYF
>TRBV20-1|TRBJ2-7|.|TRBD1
TGCAGTGCTCTTGACAGGGATGGGTCCTACGAGCAGTACTTC
CSALDRDGSYEQYF
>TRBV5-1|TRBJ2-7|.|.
TGCGCCAGCAGCTTGGCACCACCATCCTACGAGCAGTACTTC
CASSLAPPSYEQYF
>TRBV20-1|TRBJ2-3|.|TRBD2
TGCAGTGTTTGGGAGGCGGGGGGTCGGGATACGCAGTATTTT
CSVWEAGGRDTQYF
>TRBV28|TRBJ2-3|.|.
TGTGCCAGCAGTTTACCCCGGGCCCGTACTGGGTATACGCAGTATTTT
CASSLPRARTGYTQYF
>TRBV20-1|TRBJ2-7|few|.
TGCAGTGCTAGAGATGCAGGGATCTACGAGCAGTACTTC
CSARDAGIYEQYF
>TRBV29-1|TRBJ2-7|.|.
TGCAGCGTTGGGGGGTCGACAGACTACGAGCAGTACTTC
CSVGGSTDYEQYF
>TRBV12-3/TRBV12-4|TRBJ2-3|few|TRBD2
TGTGCCAGCAGTTTATTAGCGGGGGGACCTGCAGATACGCAGTATTTT
CASSLLAGGPADTQYF
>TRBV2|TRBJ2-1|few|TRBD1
TGTGCCAGCAGCTGGGACAGCTATACAAATGAGCAGTTCTTC
CASSWDSYTNEQFF
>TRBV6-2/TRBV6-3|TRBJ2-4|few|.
TGTGCCAGCAGTAGGCCCGAAAACATTCAGTACTTC
CASSRPENIQYF
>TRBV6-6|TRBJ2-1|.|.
TGTGCCAGCAGTTACTCGGGCAGGGCTGATGAGCAGTTCTTC
CASSYSGRADEQFF
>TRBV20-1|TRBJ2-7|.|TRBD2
TGCAGTGCTGGGACTAGCGGGGGCGAGCAGTACTTC
CSAGTSGGEQYF
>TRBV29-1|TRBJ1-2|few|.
TGCAGCGTTGCGGCCGGGACGGGCTATGGCTACACCTTC
CSVAAGTGYGYTF
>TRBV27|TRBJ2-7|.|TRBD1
TGTGCCAGCAGTGCGGTAGGACAGGGAACCGACGAGCAGTACTTC
CASSAVGQGTDEQYF
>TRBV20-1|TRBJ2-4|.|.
TGCAGTGCTAACCAGGGCGGAAACATTCAGTACTTC
CSANQGGNIQYF
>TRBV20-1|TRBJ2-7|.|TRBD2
TGCAGTTTGGACGGGGGGGCCGGCGAGCAGTACTTC
CSLDGGAGEQYF
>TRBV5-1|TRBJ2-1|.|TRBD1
TGCGCCAGCAGTCATGACAGGGACAATGAGCAGTTCTTC
CASSHDRDNEQFF
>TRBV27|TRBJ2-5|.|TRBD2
TGTGCCAGCAGTTTTCTCGGCGGGGGGGCCTCCCTCCAAGAGACCCAGTACTTC
CASSFLGGGASLQETQYF
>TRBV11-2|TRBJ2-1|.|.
TGTGCCAGCAGCTTATCGCCGGAGCAGTTCTTC
CASSLSPEQFF
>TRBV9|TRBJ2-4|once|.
TGTGCCAGCAGCGAGACTCCCAGGAGGACTGGGAACATTCAGTACTTC
CASSETPRRTGNIQYF
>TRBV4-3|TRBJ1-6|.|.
TGCGCCAGCAGCCAAGAGGGCTCATCACCCCTCCACTTT
CASSQEGSSPLHF
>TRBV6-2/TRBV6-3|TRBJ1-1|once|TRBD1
TGTACCAGCAGTTACTCCGGGACAGGCCCACCGGGAGCTTTCTTT
CTSSYSGTGPPGAFF
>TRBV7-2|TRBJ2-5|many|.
TGTGCCAGCAGCCCGGGGGAGATTTGGGGAGAGACCCAGTACTTC
CASSPGEIWGETQYF
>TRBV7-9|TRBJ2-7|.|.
TGTGCCAGCAGCCCCTCACCTCTTTACTCATTCTACGAGCAGTACTTC
CASSPSPLYSFYEQYF
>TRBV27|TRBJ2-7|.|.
TGTGCCAGCAGTTTATTTCCTCCAGGGGTTTCCTACGAGCAGTACTTC
CASSLFPPGVSYEQYF
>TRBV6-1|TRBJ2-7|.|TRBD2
TGTGCCAGCAGTGAAGCCCCCGGGACTAGCGGTCGCGAGCAGTACTTC
CASSEAPGTSGREQYF
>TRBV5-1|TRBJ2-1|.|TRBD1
TGCGCCAGCAGCCCGGCTGACAGGGGTAATGAGCAGTTCTTC
CASSPADRGNEQFF
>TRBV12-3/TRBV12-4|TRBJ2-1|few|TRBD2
TGTGCCAGCAGTTTAGAGGGACTAAAACCAACGGAGCAGTTCTTC
CASSLEGLKPTEQFF
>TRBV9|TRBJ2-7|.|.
TGTGCCAGCAGCGTAGATTCCCCCTACGAGCAGTACTTC
CASSVDSPYEQYF
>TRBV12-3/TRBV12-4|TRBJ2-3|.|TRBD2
TGTGCCAGCAGTGCGGGAGTAGTTGGTACGCAGTATTTT
CASSAGVVGTQYF
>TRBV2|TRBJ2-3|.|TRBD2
TGTGCCAGCGGCATTGGACTAGCGGAGGGGGATACGCAGTATTTT
CASGIGLAEGDTQYF
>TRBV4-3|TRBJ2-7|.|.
TGCGCCAGCAGCCAAGGGATAGGGGCTTACGAGCAGTACTTC
CASSQGIGAYEQYF
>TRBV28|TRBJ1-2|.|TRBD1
TGTGCCAGCAGTAAGGGGACAGTGTATCATGGCTACACCTTC
CASSKGTVYHGYTF
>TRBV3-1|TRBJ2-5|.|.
TGTGCCAGCAGCCGCCTTCGGGCGAGTGAGACCCAGTACTTC
CASSRLRASETQYF
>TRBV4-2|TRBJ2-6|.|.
TGTGCCAGCAGCCAAGATTTCCTCTCTGGGGCCAACGTCCTGACTTTC
CASSQDFLSGANVLTF
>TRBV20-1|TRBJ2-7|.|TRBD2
TGCAGTGCTACCCCAGCGGGGCTCTCCTACGAGCAGTACTTC
CSATPAGLSYEQYF